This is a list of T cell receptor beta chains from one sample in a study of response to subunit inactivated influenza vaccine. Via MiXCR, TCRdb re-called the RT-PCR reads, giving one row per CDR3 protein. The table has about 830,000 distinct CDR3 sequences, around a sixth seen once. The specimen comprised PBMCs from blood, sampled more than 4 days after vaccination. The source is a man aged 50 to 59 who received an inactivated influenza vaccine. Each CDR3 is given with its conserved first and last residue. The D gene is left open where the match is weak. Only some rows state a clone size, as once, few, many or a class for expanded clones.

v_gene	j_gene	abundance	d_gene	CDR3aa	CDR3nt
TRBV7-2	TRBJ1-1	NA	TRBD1	CASSRDRVHTEAFF	TGTGCCAGCAGCCGCGACAGGGTGCACACTGAAGCTTTCTTT
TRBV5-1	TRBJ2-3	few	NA	CASSLVALMGPTDTQYF	TGCGCCAGCAGCTTGGTTGCCCTTATGGGGCCCACAGATACGCAGTATTTT
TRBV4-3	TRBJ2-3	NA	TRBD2	CASSQDLSGGADTQYF	TGCGCCAGCAGCCAAGATCTTAGCGGGGGGGCAGATACGCAGTATTTT
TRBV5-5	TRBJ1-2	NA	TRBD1	CASSFGQAAYGYTF	TGTGCCAGCAGCTTTGGACAGGCAGCCTATGGCTACACCTTC
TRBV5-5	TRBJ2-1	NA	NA	CASSLVLVGLLRQFF	TGTGCCAGCAGCTTGGTCCTCGTTGGGTTACTTAGGCAGTTCTTC
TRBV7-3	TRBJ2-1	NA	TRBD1	CASSSTYRGENEQFF	TGTGCCAGCAGCTCCACTTACAGGGGGGAGAATGAGCAGTTCTTC
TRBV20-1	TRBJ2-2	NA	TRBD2	CSARLPRGTTNTGELFF	TGCAGTGCTAGACTCCCCCGCGGGACTACCAACACCGGGGAGCTGTTTTTT
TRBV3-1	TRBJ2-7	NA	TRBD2	CPSSLGLASDEQYF	TGTCCCAGCAGCCTGGGACTAGCGTCCGACGAGCAGTACTTC
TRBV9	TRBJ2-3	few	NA	CASSAFAISTDTQYF	TGTGCCAGCAGCGCTTTTGCTATCAGCACAGATACGCAGTATTTT
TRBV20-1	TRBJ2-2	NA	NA	CSASRGFTGELFF	TGCAGTGCTAGTCGCGGGTTCACCGGGGAGCTGTTTTTT
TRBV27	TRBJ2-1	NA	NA	CASSSSAGGPPDYNEQFF	NA
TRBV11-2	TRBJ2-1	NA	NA	CASSLGGVTRGSSYNEQFF	TGTGCCAGCAGCTTAGGAGGGGTTACACGGGGGAGCTCCTACAATGAGCAGTTCTTC
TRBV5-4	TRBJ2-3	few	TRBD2	CASSLRLAGASTDTQYF	TGTGCCAGCAGCTTGAGACTAGCGGGGGCTAGCACAGATACGCAGTATTTT
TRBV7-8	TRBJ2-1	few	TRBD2	CASSSSGRLSSYNEQFF	TGTGCCAGCAGCAGTAGCGGGAGGCTGAGCTCCTACAATGAGCAGTTCTTC
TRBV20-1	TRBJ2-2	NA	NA	CSARYLKAGELFF	TGCAGTGCTAGATACCTCAAAGCCGGGGAGCTGTTTTTT
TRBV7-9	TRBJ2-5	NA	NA	CASSQLPKETQYF	TGTGCCAGCAGCCAGCTACCCAAAGAGACCCAGTACTTC
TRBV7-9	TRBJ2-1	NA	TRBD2	CASSFKVAREGENEQFF	TGTGCCAGCAGCTTCAAAGTAGCGCGGGAGGGGGAAAATGAGCAGTTCTTC
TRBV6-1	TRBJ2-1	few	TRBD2	CASSTFSGSSYNEQFF	TGTGCCAGCAGCACCTTTAGCGGGAGCTCCTACAATGAGCAGTTCTTC
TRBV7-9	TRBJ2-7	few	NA	CASSPPRTEYEQYF	TGTGCCAGCAGCCCACCCAGGACAGAATACGAGCAGTACTTC
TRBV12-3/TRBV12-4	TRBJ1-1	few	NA	CASSPIGENTEAFF	TGTGCCAGCAGCCCCATCGGGGAGAACACTGAAGCTTTCTTT
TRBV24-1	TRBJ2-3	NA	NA	CATRPSGADTQYF	TGTGCCACCCGCCCGTCGGGGGCCGATACGCAGTATTTT
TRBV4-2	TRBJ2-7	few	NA	CASSRDVGSSYEQYF	TGTGCCAGCAGCCGAGACGTAGGGAGCTCCTACGAGCAGTACTTC
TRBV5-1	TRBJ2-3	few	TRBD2	CASSLGLAGNTDTQYF	TGCGCCAGCAGCTTAGGACTAGCGGGGAACACAGATACGCAGTATTTT
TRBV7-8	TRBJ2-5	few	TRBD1	CASSRGADRARGQETQYF	TGTGCCAGCAGCCGAGGCGCCGACAGGGCCCGAGGCCAAGAGACCCAGTACTTC
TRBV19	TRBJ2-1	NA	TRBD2	CASTTTSVVHNEQFF	TGTGCCAGTACCACGACTAGCGTAGTCCACAATGAGCAGTTCTTC
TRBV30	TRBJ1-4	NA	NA	CAWSVAHGKLFF	TGTGCCTGGAGTGTGGCCCATGGAAAACTGTTTTTT
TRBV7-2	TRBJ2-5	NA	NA	CASKLLRGGGQETQYF	TGTGCCAGCAAATTACTTCGGGGAGGGGGGCAAGAGACCCAGTACTTC
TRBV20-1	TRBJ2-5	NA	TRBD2	CSAREGSGKVTQYF	TGCAGTGCTAGAGAGGGTAGCGGGAAGGTGACCCAGTACTTC
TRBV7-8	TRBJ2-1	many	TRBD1	CASSSDREPYNEQFF	TGTGCCAGCAGTTCCGACAGGGAACCATACAATGAGCAGTTCTTC
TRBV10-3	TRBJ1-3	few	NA	CAISQVDGNTIYF	TGTGCCATCAGCCAGGTAGACGGAAACACCATATATTTT
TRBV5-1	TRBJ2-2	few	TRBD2	CASSLSGGRPGELFF	TGCGCCAGCAGCCTGAGCGGGGGAAGGCCCGGGGAGCTGTTTTTT
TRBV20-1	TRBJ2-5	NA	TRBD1	CSASRGTDQETQYF	TGCAGTGCTAGTAGAGGGACAGACCAAGAGACCCAGTACTTC
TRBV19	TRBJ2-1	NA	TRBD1	CASSYGQGANEQFF	TGTGCCAGTAGTTACGGACAGGGGGCCAATGAGCAGTTCTTC
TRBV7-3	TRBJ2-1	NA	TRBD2	CASSPTREGNEQFF	TGTGCCAGCAGCCCGACTAGGGAGGGGAATGAGCAGTTCTTC
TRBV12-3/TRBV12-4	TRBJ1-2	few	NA	CASSSSGTTNYGYTF	TGTGCCAGCAGTTCATCTGGCACCACTAACTATGGCTACACCTTC
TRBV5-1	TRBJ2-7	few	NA	CASSLYQGKNDEQYF	TGCGCCAGCAGCTTGTACCAGGGAAAGAATGACGAGCAGTACTTC
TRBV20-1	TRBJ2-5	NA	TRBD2	CSASSGGAFLGKTQYF	TGCAGTGCTTCTAGCGGGGGGGCTTTTCTCGGAAAGACCCAGTACTTC
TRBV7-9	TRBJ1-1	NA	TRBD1	CASSLARTGDEAFF	TGTGCCAGCAGCTTAGCAAGGACAGGGGATGAAGCTTTCTTT
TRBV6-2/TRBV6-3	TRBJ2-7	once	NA	CASRTLVGQGPYEQYF	TGTGCCAGCAGGACCTTAGTCGGCCAGGGACCCTACGAGCAGTACTTC
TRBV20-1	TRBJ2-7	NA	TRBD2	CSAPRGGDTREQYF	TGCAGTGCTCCCCGGGGGGGAGATACGCGCGAGCAGTACTTC